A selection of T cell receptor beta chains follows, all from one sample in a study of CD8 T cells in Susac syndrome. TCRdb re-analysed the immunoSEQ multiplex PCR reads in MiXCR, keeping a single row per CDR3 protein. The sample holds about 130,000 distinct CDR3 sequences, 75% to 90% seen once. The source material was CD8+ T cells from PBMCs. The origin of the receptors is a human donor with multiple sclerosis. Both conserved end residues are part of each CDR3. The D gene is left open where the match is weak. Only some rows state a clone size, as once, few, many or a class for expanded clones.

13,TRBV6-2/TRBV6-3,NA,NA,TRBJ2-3,TGTGCCAGCAGTTACGTCTCCACAGATACGCAGTATTTT,CASSYVSTDTQYF
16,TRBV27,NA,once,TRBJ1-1,TGTGCCAGCAGTTTAGGCCCTCAAAGCGTGAACACTGAAGCTTCCTTT,CASSLGPQSVNTEASF
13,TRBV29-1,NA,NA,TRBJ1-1,TGCAGCGTTGAAGGCCGGGTAGGCACTGAAGCTTTCTTT,CSVEGRVGTEAFF
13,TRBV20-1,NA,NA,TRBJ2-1,TGCAGTGCTAGAAACCCGCGGGACAATGAGCAGTTCTTC,CSARNPRDNEQFF
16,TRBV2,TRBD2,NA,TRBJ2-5,TGTGCCAGCAGTGAATGGGGTAGCGGGAGTGGAGAGACCCAGTACTTC,CASSEWGSGSGETQYF
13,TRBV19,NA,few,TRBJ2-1,TGTGCCAGTAGCTATCTCCTAGGCAATGAGCAGTTCTTC,CASSYLLGNEQFF
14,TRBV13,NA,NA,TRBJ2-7,TGTGCCAGCAACAGAAGGGGCTGGTCCTACGAGCAGTACTTC,CASNRRGWSYEQYF
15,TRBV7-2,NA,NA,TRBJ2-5,TGTGCCAGCAGCTCCTCGACAGTAAACCAAGAGACCCAGTACTTC,CASSSSTVNQETQYF
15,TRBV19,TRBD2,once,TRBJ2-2,TGTGCCAGTTCCATCGGAGAGCGGGGCAACGGGGAGCTGTTTTTT,CASSIGERGNGELFF
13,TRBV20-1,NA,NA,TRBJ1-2,TGCAGTGGGGCACCGGGAGATATGCATGGCTACACCTTC,CSGAPGDMHGYTF
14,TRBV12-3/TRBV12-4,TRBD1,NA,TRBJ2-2,TGTGCCAGCAGGCCCGACAGGGACACCGGGGAGCTGTTTTTT,CASRPDRDTGELFF
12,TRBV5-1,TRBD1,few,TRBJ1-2,TGCGCCAGCAGCTTCCACAGGGGTGGCTACACCTTC,CASSFHRGGYTF
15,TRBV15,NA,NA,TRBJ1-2,TGTGCCACCAGCAGAGTACCCGGGGCAGGAGATGGCTACACCTTC,CATSRVPGAGDGYTF
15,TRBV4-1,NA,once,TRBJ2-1,TGCGCCAGCAGCCTTATGGGACTTAGGTTCATGGAGCAGTTCTTC,CASSLMGLRFMEQFF
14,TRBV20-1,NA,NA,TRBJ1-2,TGCAGTGTGCCGGCGGAAAAGACCGCCTATGGCTACACCTTC,CSVPAEKTAYGYTF
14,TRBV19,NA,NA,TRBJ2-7,TGTGCCAGTAGTATAGAGGTAGCCAACTACGAGCAGTACTTC,CASSIEVANYEQYF
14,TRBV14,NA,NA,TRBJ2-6,TGTGCCAGCAGCCGGACTTATAGGGCCAACGTCCTGACTTTC,CASSRTYRANVLTF
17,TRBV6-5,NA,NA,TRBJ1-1,TGTGCCAGCAGTTACTCGCTTTGGCAGGAGGGGAACACTGAAGCTTTCTTT,CASSYSLWQEGNTEAFF
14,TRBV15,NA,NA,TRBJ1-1,TGTGCCACCAGCAGAGGAGGAGAGAACACTGAAGCTTTCTTT,CATSRGGENTEAFF
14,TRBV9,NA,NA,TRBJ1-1,TGTGCCCGCAGAGAATACGGGGGGGCGGCTGAAGCTTTCTTT,CARREYGGAAEAFF
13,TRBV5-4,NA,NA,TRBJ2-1,TGTGCCAGCAGCCTGGAGGAAGGGAATGAGCAGTTCTTC,CASSLEEGNEQFF
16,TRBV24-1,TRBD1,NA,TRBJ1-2,TGTGCCACCAGTGGAAGAGGGACAGGGGGCGACTATGGCTACACCTTC,CATSGRGTGGDYGYTF
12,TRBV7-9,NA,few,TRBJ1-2,TGTGCCAGCAGCTTCTGGGACGATGGCTACACCTTC,CASSFWDDGYTF
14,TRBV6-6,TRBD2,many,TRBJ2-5,TGTGCCAGCAGTTTCTCTAGCGGGGGAGAGACCCAGTACTTC,CASSFSSGGETQYF
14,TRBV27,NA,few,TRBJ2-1,TGTGCCAGCAGTCCTGGGACACTTTACAATGAGCAGTTCTTC,CASSPGTLYNEQFF
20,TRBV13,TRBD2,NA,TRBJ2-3,TGTGCCAGCAGCTATACGATGGGAAGCGGGGGGGCCTTCGCGGCAGATACGCAGTATTTT,CASSYTMGSGGAFAADTQYF
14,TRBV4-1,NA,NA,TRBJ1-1,TGCGCCAGCAGCCAAGATTATCCTAACACTGAAGCTTTCTTT,CASSQDYPNTEAFF
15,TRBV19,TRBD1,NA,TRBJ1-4,TGTGCCAGTAGTACAAGACAGGGGATTTCAGAAAAACTGTTTTTT,CASSTRQGISEKLFF
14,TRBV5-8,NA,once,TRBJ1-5,TGTGCCAGCAGCTCAGACATGGGCAATCAGCCCCAGCATTTT,CASSSDMGNQPQHF
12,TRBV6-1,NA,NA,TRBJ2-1,TGTGCCAGCGGCTGGGCAGCGTTTGAGCAGTTCTTC,CASGWAAFEQFF
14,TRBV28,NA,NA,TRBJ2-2,TGTGCCAGCAGCCCGTCGGGTAACACCGGGGAGCTGTTTTTT,CASSPSGNTGELFF
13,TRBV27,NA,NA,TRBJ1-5,TGTGCCAGCAGTTTGTCAGGGATCCAGCCCCAGCATTTT,CASSLSGIQPQHF
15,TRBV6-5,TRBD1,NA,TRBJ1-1,TGTGCCAGCAGTTACCTCGGACAGGGTAACGCTGAAGCTTTCTTT,CASSYLGQGNAEAFF
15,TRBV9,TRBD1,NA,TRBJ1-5,TGTGCCAGCAGCGGAGGGGACAGTAGCAATCAGCCCCAGCATTTT,CASSGGDSSNQPQHF
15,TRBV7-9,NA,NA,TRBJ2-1,TGTGCCAGCAGCTTACTGTTGGACTCCTACAATGAGCAGTTCTTC,CASSLLLDSYNEQFF
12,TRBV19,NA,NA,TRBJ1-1,TGTGCCAGTAGTATGACGAACACTGAAGCTTTCTTT,CASSMTNTEAFF
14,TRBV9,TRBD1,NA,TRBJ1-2,TGTGCCAGCAGTCCCCCCGAATGGGACAGTGGCTACACCTTC,CASSPPEWDSGYTF
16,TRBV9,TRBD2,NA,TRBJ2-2,TGTGCCAGCAGCGTTACTAGCGGGAAAAACACCGGGGAGCTGTTTTTT,CASSVTSGKNTGELFF
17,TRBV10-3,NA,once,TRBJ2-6,TGTGCCATCAGTGAGAAGTTGTTAGTCTCTGGGGCCAACGTCCTGACTTTC,CAISEKLLVSGANVLTF
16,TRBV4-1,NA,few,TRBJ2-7,TGCGCCAGCAGCCAAGATATGCTTGGGGGGACCTACGAGCAGTACTTC,CASSQDMLGGTYEQYF
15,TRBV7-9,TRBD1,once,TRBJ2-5,TGTGCCAGCAGCTTAACGGACAGGGACGGAGAGACCCAGTACTTC,CASSLTDRDGETQYF
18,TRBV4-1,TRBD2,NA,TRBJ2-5,TGCGCCAGCAGCCAAGTTGGGCTAGCGGGGGCGCTACAAGAGACCCAGTACTTC,CASSQVGLAGALQETQYF
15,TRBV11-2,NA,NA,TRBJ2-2,TGTGCCAGCGGGACTCAAGGACAGTTCACCGGGGAGCTGTTTTTT,CASGTQGQFTGELFF